This record covers a single T cell receptor (beta chain). The data belong to a study of blood T cell repertoires in COVID-19. Study information: The study drew acute and convalescent COVID-19 samples from the United States, Italy and Spain. From T cells, B-cell-depleted T cells, or PBMCs came the material, which was cDNA or gDNA.

TCRdb keeps only in-frame clones here, not all; method: immunoSEQ multiplex PCR. The table records 280,000 or so clones, about 83% of them present only once. Germline V CDR1 and CDR2: SGHRS, YFSETQ. The J segment lost 4 bases and the V segment lost 5 bases, leaving 8 bases of the junction unmatched. CDR3 size: 17 residues. Study members were between roughly 18 and 90 years old and lived in some 26 US regions. The TCR originated in a woman aged 40 to 50 who had recovered from COVID-19. The chain recombines TRBV5-1 with TRBJ2-2; 13 bases fit TRBD2. The sequenced sample was PBMCs or T cells enriched from blood (not recorded which). The CDR3 bases are TGCGCCAGCAGGCCACTAGCGGGAGGGCGATCCACCGGGGAGCTGTTTTTT. The encoded protein is CASRPLAGGRSTGELFF.